Here is one T cell receptor beta chain with its context. As yet, its antigen is unknown. The record originates from a study of cytomegalovirus exposure and HLA in healthy donors. Study results and caveats: Diagnosis of cytomegalovirus status made by the classifier reportedly showed high specificity and sensitivity.

TCRdb's table, derived via immunoSEQ multiplex PCR, lists solely in-frame clones and lacks some. The data contain about 350,000 clones, around 90% of them singletons. Germline V lookup: CDR1 SGHDT, CDR2 YYEEEE. Deletions cut 0 bases from V and 5 bases from J, with 12 bases between. The CDR3 has 15 residues. Sequences were obtained from PBMCs. The receptor was isolated from a woman aged 30 to 39 in good health and CMV-seropositive. The V call is TRBV5-6, the J call TRBJ1-5; D is unclear. The chain's CDR3 is CASSLARMGHQPQHF. The CDR3 DNA follows: TGTGCCAGCAGCTTGGCTCGTATGGGTCATCAGCCCCAGCATTTT.